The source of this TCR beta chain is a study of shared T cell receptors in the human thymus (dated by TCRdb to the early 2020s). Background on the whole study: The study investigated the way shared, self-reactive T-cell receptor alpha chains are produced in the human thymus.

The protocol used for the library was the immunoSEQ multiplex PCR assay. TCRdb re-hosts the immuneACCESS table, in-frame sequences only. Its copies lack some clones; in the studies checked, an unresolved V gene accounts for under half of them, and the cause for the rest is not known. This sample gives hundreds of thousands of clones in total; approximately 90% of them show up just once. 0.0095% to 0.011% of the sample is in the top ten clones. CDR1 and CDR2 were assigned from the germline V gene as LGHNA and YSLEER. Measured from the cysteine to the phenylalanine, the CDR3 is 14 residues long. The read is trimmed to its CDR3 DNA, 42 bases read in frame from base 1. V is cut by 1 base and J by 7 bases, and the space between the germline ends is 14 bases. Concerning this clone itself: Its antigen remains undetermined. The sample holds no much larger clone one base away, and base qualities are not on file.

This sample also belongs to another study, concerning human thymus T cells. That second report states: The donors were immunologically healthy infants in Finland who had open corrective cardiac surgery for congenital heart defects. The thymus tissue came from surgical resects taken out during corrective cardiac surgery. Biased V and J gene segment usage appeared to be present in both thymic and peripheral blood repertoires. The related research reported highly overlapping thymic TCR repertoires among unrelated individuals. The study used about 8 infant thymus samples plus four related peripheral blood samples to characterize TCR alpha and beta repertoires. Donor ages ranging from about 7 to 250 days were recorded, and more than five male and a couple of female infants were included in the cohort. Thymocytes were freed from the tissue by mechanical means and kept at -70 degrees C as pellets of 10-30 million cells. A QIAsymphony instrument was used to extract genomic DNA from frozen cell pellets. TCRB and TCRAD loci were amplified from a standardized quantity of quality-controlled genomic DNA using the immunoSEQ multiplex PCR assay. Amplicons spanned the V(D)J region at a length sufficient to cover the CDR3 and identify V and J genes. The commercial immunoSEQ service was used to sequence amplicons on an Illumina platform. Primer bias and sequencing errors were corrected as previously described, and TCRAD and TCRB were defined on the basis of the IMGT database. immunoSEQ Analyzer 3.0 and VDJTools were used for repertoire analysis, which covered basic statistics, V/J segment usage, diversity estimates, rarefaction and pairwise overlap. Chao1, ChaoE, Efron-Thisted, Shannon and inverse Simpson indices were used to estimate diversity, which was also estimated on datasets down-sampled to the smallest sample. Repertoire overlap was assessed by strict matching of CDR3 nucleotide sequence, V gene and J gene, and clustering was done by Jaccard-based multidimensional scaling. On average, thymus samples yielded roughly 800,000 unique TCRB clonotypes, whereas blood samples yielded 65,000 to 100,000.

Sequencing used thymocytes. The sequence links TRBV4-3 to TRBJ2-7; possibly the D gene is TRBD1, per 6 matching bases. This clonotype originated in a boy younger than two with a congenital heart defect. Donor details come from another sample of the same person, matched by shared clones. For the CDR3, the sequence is CASSQGTANREQYF. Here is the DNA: TGCGCCAGCAGCCAAGGGACAGCCAATAGGGAGCAGTACTTC.